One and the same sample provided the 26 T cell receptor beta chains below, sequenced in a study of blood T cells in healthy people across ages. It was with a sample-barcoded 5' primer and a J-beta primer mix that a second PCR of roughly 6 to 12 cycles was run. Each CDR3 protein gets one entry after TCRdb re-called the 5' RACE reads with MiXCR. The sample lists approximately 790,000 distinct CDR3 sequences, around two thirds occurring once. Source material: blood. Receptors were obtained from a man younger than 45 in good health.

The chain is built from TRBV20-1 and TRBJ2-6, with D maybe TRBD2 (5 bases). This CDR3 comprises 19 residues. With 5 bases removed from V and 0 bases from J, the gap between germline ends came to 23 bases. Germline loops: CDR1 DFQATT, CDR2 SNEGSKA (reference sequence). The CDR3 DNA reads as TGCAGTGCTTACCGAGTCCCGGGAAATAATATCTCTGGGGCCAACGTCCTGACTTTC. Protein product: CSAYRVPGNNISGANVLTF.

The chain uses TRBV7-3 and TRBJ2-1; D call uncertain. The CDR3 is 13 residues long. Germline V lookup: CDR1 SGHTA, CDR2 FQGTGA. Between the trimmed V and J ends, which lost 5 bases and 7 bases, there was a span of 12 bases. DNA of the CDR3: TGTGCCAGCAGCAAGACATTATCGAATGAGCAGTTCTTC. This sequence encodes CASSKTLSNEQFF.

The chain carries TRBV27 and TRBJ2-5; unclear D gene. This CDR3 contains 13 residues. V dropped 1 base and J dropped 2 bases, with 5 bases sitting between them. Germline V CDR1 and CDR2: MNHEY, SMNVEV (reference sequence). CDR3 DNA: TGTGCCAGCAGTTTATATCAGCAAGAGACCCAGTACTTC. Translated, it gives CASSLYQQETQYF.

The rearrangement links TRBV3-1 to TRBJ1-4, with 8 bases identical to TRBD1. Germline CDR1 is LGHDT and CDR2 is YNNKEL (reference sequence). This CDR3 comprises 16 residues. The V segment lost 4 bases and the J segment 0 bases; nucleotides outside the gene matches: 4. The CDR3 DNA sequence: TGTGCCAGCAGCCCGCGGGACAGGCCAACTAATGAAAAACTGTTTTTT. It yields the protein CASSPRDRPTNEKLFF.

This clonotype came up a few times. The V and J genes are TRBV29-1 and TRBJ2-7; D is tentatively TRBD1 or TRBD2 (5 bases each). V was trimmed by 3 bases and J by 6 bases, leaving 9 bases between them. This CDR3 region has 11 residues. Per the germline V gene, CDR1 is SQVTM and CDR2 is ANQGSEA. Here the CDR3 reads CSVDEGLEQYF. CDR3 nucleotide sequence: TGCAGCGTTGATGAGGGGCTCGAGCAGTACTTC.

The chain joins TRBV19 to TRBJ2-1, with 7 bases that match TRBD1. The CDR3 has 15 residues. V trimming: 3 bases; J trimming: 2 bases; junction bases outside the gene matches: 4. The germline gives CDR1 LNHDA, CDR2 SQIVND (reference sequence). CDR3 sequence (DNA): TGTGCCAGTAGTATCAGACAGGGCCCCTACAATGAGCAGTTCTTC. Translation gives CASSIRQGPYNEQFF.

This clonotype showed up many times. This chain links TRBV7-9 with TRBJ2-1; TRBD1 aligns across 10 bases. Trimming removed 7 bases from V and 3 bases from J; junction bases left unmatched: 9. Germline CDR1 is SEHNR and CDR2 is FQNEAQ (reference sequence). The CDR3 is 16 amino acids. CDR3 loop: CASKGPGTGDYNEQFF. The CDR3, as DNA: TGTGCCAGCAAAGGTCCCGGGACAGGGGACTACAATGAGCAGTTCTTC.

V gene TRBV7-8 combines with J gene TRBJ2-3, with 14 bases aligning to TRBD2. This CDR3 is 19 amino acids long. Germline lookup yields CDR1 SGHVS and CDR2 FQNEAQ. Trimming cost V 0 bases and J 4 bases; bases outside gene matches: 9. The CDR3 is CASSLARLAGGPWSDTQYF. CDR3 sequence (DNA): TGTGCCAGCAGCTTAGCGAGACTAGCGGGGGGGCCTTGGTCAGATACGCAGTATTTT.

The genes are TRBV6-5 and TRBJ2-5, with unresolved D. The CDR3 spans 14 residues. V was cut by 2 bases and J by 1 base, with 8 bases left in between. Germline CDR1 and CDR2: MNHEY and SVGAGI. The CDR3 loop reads CASSYGDGQETQYF. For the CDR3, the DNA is TGTGCCAGCAGTTACGGAGATGGCCAAGAGACCCAGTACTTC.

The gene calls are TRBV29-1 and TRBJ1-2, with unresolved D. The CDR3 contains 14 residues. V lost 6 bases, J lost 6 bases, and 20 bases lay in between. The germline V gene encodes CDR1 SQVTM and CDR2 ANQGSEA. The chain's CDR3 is CSVNKAGRPDGYTF. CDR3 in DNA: TGCAGCGTAAACAAGGCAGGAAGGCCCGATGGCTACACCTTC.

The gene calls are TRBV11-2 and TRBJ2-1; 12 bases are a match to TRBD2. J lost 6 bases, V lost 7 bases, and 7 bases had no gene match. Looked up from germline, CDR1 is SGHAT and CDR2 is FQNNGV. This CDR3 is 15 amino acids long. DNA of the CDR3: TGTGCCAGCAACCGTCCGGGACTAGCGGGCAATGAGCAGTTCTTC. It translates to CASNRPGLAGNEQFF.

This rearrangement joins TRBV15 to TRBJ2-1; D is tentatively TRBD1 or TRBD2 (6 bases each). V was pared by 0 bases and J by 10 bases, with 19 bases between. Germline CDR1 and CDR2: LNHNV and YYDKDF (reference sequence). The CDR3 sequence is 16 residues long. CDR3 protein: CATSRDGWGAFDEQFF. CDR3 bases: TGTGCCACCAGCAGAGATGGATGGGGGGCTTTCGACGAGCAGTTCTTC.

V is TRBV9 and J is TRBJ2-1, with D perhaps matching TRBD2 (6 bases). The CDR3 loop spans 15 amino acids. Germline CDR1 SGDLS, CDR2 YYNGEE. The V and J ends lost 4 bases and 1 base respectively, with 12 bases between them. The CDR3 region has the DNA TGTGCCAGCAGCCTCGGGGGTGAGTCCTACAATGAGCAGTTCTTC. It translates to CASSLGGESYNEQFF. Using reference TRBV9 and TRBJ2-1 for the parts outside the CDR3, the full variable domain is DSGVTQTPKHLITATGQRVTLRCSPRSGDLSVYWYQQSLDQGLQFLIQYYNGEERAKGNILERFSAQQFPDLHSELNLSSLELGDSALYFCASSLGGESYNEQFFGPGTRLTVL.

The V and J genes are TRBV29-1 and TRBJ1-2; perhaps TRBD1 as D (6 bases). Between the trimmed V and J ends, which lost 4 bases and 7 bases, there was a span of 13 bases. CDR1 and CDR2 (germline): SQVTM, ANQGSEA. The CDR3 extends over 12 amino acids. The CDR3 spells CSVATGYGGYTF. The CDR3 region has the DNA TGCAGCGTTGCCACAGGGTATGGTGGCTACACCTTC. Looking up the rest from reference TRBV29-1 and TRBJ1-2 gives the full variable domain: SAVISQKPSRDICQRGTSLTIQCQVDSQVTMMFWYRQQPGQSLTLIATANQGSEATYESGFVIDKFPISRPNLTFSTLTVSNMSPEDSSIYLCSVATGYGGYTFGSGTRLTVV.

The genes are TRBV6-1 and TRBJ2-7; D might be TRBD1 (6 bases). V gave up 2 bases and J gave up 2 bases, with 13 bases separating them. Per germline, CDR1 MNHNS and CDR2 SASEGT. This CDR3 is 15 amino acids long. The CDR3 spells CASSEPRDITYEQYF. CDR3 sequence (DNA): TGTGCCAGCAGTGAACCACGGGACATTACCTACGAGCAGTACTTC.

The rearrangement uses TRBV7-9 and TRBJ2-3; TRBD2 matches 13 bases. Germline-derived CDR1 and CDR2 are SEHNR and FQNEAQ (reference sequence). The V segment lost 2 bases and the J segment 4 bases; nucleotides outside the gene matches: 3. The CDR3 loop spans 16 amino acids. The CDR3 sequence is CASSLTTSGGSDTQYF. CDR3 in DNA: TGTGCCAGCAGCTTAACGACTAGCGGGGGGTCAGATACGCAGTATTTT.

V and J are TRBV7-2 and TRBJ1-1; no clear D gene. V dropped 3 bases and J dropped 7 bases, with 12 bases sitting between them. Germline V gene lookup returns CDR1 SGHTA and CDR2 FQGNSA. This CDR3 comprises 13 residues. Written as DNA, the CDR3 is TGTGCCAGCAGCTTGCAGACGGAGGGTGAAGCTTTCTTT. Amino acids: CASSLQTEGEAFF.

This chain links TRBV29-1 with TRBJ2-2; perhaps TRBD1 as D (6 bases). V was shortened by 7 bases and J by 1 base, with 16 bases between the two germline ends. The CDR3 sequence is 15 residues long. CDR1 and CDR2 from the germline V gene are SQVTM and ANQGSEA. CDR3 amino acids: CSDSAGAQNTGELFF. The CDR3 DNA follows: TGCAGCGACTCGGCAGGGGCGCAGAACACCGGGGAGCTGTTTTTT.

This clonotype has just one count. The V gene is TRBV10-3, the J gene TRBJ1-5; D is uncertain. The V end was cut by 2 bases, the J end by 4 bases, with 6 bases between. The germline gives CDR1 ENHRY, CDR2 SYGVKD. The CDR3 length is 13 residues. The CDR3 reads CAISEGVNQPQHF. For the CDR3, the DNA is TGTGCCATCAGTGAGGGGGTTAATCAGCCCCAGCATTTT.

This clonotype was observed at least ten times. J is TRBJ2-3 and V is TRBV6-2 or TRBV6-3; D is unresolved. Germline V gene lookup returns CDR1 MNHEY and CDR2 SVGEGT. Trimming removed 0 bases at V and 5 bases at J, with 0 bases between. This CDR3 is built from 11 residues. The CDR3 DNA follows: TGTGCCAGCAGTTACTCAGATACGCAGTATTTT. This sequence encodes CASSYSDTQYF.

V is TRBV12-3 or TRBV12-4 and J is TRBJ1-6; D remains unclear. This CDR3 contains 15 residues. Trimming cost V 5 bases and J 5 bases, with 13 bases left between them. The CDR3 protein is CASSLFTGDNSPLHF. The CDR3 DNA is TGTGCCAGCAGTCTATTCACGGGAGATAATTCACCCCTCCACTTT.

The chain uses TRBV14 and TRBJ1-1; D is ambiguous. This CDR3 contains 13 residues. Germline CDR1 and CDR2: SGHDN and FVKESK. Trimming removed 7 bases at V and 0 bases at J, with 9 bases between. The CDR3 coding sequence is TGTGCCAGCAATCGTGTCATGAACACTGAAGCTTTCTTT. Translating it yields CASNRVMNTEAFF.

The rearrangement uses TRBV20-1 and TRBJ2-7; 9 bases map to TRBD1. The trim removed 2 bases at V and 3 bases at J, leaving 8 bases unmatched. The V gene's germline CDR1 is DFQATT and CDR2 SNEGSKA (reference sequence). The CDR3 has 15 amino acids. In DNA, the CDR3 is TGCAGTGCTAGACTCTTGGACAGGGGCTTCTACGAGCAGTACTTC. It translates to CSARLLDRGFYEQYF.

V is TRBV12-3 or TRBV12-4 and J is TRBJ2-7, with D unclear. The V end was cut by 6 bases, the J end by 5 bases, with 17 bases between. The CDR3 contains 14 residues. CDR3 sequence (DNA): TGTGCCAGCAGCCAAGGACCTTATCCGGACGAGCAGTACTTC. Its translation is CASSQGPYPDEQYF.

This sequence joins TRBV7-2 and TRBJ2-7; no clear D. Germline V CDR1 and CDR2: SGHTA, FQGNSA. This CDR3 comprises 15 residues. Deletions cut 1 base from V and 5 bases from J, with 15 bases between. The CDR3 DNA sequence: TGTGCCAGCAGCTTAGGGGGATCCCCGGTCGACGAGCAGTACTTC. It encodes CASSLGGSPVDEQYF.

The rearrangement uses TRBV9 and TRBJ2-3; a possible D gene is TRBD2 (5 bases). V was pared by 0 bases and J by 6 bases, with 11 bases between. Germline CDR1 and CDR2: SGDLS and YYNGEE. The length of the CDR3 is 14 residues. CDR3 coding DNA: TGTGCCAGCAGCGTAGACCCGGGGTTGGATACGCAGTATTTT. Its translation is CASSVDPGLDTQYF.